A single sample is the source of the 32 T cell receptor beta chains below, sequenced in a study of cytomegalovirus exposure and HLA in healthy donors. This PCR relied on a set of 60 Vbeta primers and 13 Jbeta primers. Only in-frame clones appear in the TCRdb table, and some are missing; sequencing was by immunoSEQ multiplex PCR. In the table there are about 85,000 clones, 60% to 80% of which are singletons. Material for sequencing was PBMCs. These receptors came from a woman between 45 and 65 years old in good health and CMV-seropositive.

The chain recombines TRBV7-6 with TRBJ1-4, with TRBD1 as a possible D gene (6 bases). The CDR3 has 16 residues. Germline-derived CDR1 and CDR2 are SGHVS and FNYEAQ. V lost 1 base to trimming and J lost 5 bases, with 14 bases between them. CDR3 nucleotide sequence: TGTGCCAGCAGCTTAGGTTTTACAGGGTTGAATGAAAAACTGTTTTTT. Protein sequence: CASSLGFTGLNEKLFF.

This clone was recorded a few times. V usage is TRBV15 and J usage is TRBJ2-2; the match to TRBD2 covers 8 bases. Germline V lookup: CDR1 LNHNV, CDR2 YYDKDF (reference sequence). The V and J ends lost 0 bases and 6 bases, in that order; junction bases with no gene match: 6. The CDR3 spans 16 residues. The CDR3 nucleotides are TGTGCCACCAGCAGAGATAGGAGCGGGGGTTCCGGGGAGCTGTTTTTT. As protein: CATSRDRSGGSGELFF. Combining the CDR3 with reference TRBV15 and TRBJ2-2 gives the whole variable domain DAMVIQNPRYQVTQFGKPVTLSCSQTLNHNVMYWYQQKSSQAPKLLFHYYDKDFNNEADTPDNFQSRRPNTSFCFLDIRSPGLGDTAMYLCATSRDRSGGSGELFFGEGSRLTVL.

The chain couples TRBV7-3 to TRBJ2-7, with 8 bases lining up with TRBD2. Germline V gives CDR1 SGHTA, CDR2 FQGTGA. The CDR3 totals 13 residues. After removal of 5 bases from V and 3 bases from J, the junction contained 3 bases not matched to a gene. Written as DNA, the CDR3 is TGTGCCAGCAGCCCCGGGACTAGCTACGAGCAGTACTTC. This codes for CASSPGTSYEQYF.

This chain uses TRBV4-2 with TRBJ2-1, with 11 nucleotides matching TRBD2. CDR3 length: 16 residues. Germline assignment: CDR1 LGHNA and CDR2 YNFKEQ. V trimming: 6 bases; J trimming: 7 bases; junction bases outside the gene matches: 11. The CDR3 nucleotides are TGTGCCAGCAGACTATCCCAGTCTAGCGGGAGGAATGAGCAGTTCTTC. Protein product: CASRLSQSSGRNEQFF.

The DNA of the CDR3 is TGTGCCTGGAGTGGAGTAGGGAGTGAAGCTTTCTTT. Amino acid sequence: CAWSGVGSEAFF. V and J are TRBV30 and TRBJ1-1, with D unclear. Looked up from germline, CDR1 is GTSNPN and CDR2 is SVGIG (reference sequence). The CDR3 is 12 residues long. V was clipped by 1 base and J by 7 bases, with 10 bases between them.

The V call is TRBV6-6, the J call TRBJ2-1; the match to TRBD2 covers 8 bases. The V and J ends lost 2 bases and 8 bases, in that order; junction bases with no gene match: 8. Germline CDR1 and CDR2: MNHNY and SVGAGI (reference sequence). This CDR3 has 15 residues. CDR3 DNA: TGTGCCAGCAGTTACCGTAGCGGGGCCTATGATGAGCAGTTCTTC. Amino acid sequence: CASSYRSGAYDEQFF.

V and J are TRBV18 and TRBJ2-5, with D possibly being TRBD2 (5 bases). This CDR3 contains 15 residues. Trimming took off 0 bases at V and 1 base at J, with 9 bases between the two ends. CDR1 and CDR2 (germline): KGHSH, LQKENI. The chain's CDR3 is CASSPPGSFQETQYF. The CDR3 coding sequence is TGTGCCAGCTCACCACCGGGGAGTTTCCAAGAGACCCAGTACTTC.

The chain uses TRBV7-8 and TRBJ1-1; 8 nucleotides align to TRBD1. V shed 1 base, J shed 1 base, and the junction held 11 bases outside the gene matches. This CDR3 is 18 amino acids long. The V gene's germline CDR1 is SGHVS and CDR2 FQNEAQ. The CDR3 sequence: CASSLEGRGRYRNTEAFF. The CDR3 DNA is TGTGCCAGCAGCTTAGAGGGCAGGGGGCGATATCGGAACACTGAAGCTTTCTTT.

The CDR3 DNA follows: TGCGCCAGCAGCTACGGACAGGGTGGATATGGCTACACCTTC. Its protein product is CASSYGQGGYGYTF. The rearrangement links TRBV5-1 to TRBJ1-2, with 8 bases aligning to TRBD1. This CDR3 contains 14 residues. Germline assignment: CDR1 SGHRS and CDR2 YFSETQ. After removal of 3 bases from V and 5 bases from J, the junction contained 6 bases not matched to a gene.

V gene TRBV4-2 combines with J gene TRBJ2-2; the D gene is possibly TRBD1 (5 bases). This CDR3 has 17 residues. CDR1 LGHNA and CDR2 YNFKEQ come from the germline V gene. V was cut by 0 bases and J by 3 bases, with 14 bases left in between. DNA for the CDR3: TGTGCCAGCAGCCAAGATCTAGGCAGGGATGACACCGGGGAGCTGTTTTTT. This sequence encodes CASSQDLGRDDTGELFF.

The chain carries TRBV6-1 and TRBJ2-7; D might be TRBD2 (6 bases). V lost 8 bases, J lost 6 bases, and 23 bases lay in between. CDR1 and CDR2 from the germline V gene are MNHNS and SASEGT. This CDR3 is built from 15 residues. The CDR3: CASRGGRGIASEQYV. CDR3 DNA sequence: TGTGCCAGCCGGGGCGGGCGGGGTATTGCTAGCGAGCAGTACGTC.

This chain connects TRBV18 to TRBJ1-5; D is undetermined. V was clipped by 3 bases and J by 9 bases, with 12 bases between them. The germline V gene encodes CDR1 KGHSH and CDR2 LQKENI. CDR3 size: 13 residues. DNA for the CDR3: TGTGCCAGCTCACCCGACGAGGGATTGCCCCAGCATTTT. Translating it yields CASSPDEGLPQHF.

This clone was recorded only once. The chain has TRBV6-5 and TRBJ2-5, with TRBD2 identical over 12 bases. V was clipped by 9 bases and J by 5 bases; unmatched bases: 7. CDR1 MNHEY and CDR2 SVGAGI come from the germline V gene. The CDR3 has 14 amino acids. The CDR3: CASRLAGVGETQYF. The DNA of the CDR3 is TGTGCCAGTCGACTAGCGGGGGTGGGGGAGACCCAGTACTTC.

The chain is built from TRBV29-1 and TRBJ2-3, with D perhaps matching TRBD2 (5 bases). V was shortened by 6 bases and J by 3 bases, with 7 bases between the two germline ends. This CDR3 is built from 11 residues. The germline V gene encodes CDR1 SQVTM and CDR2 ANQGSEA. The CDR3: CSVGSTDTQYF. The DNA for the CDR3 is TGCAGCGTAGGGAGTACAGATACGCAGTATTTT.

V usage is TRBV7-3 and J usage is TRBJ2-5; TRBD2 aligns across 11 bases. Trimming at V came to 0 bases and at J to 7 bases, leaving 1 base not matched to a gene. The germline V gene has CDR1 SGHTA and CDR2 FQGTGA. The CDR3 spans 14 residues. The DNA for the CDR3 is TGTGCCAGCAGCTTAACTAGCGGGGGGGGGACCCAGTACTTC. It specifies CASSLTSGGGTQYF.

J is TRBJ2-7 and V is TRBV30; a weak D match, TRBD1 (6 bases). Germline loops: CDR1 GTSNPN, CDR2 SVGIG (reference sequence). V shed 2 bases and J shed 6 bases, with 14 bases lying between them. The CDR3 runs to 13 residues. The CDR3 region is CAWSRPGVGEQYV. The CDR3 nucleotides are TGTGCCTGGAGTAGGCCAGGGGTTGGCGAGCAGTACGTC.

The chain carries TRBV5-1 and TRBJ2-5; perhaps TRBD2 as D (6 bases). CDR3 length: 13 amino acids. The V gene's germline CDR1 is SGHRS and CDR2 YFSETQ. Between the trimmed V and J ends, which lost 4 bases and 5 bases, there was a span of 12 bases. The CDR3 nucleotides are TGCGCCAGCAGCCGGACTATTTCGGAGACCCAGTACTTC. It specifies CASSRTISETQYF.

This clone appeared a single time. The chain has TRBV5-8 and TRBJ1-6; 11 nucleotides match TRBD1. This CDR3 spans 18 amino acids. Trimming took 3 bases from V and 0 from J; bases not matched to a gene: 5. Germline CDR1 reads SGHTS; CDR2 reads YDEGEE. CDR3 nucleotides: TGTGCCAGCAGCTGGACAGGGGGCGTGGGCTCCTATAATTCACCCCTCCACTTT. Its protein is CASSWTGGVGSYNSPLHF.

The rearrangement links TRBV6-1 to TRBJ2-7, with 9 bases aligning to TRBD1. This CDR3 comprises 16 residues. J was trimmed by 5 bases and V by 1 base; bases with no gene match: 9. Germline V gene sequence: CDR1 MNHNS, CDR2 SASEGT. As DNA, the CDR3 is TGTGCCAGCAGTGAAGTTACCGGGACAGGGAGCAACGAGCAGTACGTC. This encodes CASSEVTGTGSNEQYV.

This clone was detected a few times. The rearrangement links TRBV6-5 to TRBJ2-7; D is perhaps TRBD1 (6 bases). The germline gives CDR1 MNHEY, CDR2 SVGAGI. This CDR3 is built from 14 residues. Trimming removed 0 bases at V and 3 bases at J, with 9 bases between. CDR3 nucleotide sequence: TGTGCCAGCAGTTACTCTATGGACAGCTACGAGCAGTACTTC. Translated, it gives CASSYSMDSYEQYF.

In regard to this clone: The sample contains more than one DNA sequence encoding this CDR3. The rearrangement uses TRBV19 and TRBJ2-1; TRBD1 might be the D (6 bases). The CDR3 extends over 15 amino acids. Germline-derived CDR1 and CDR2 are LNHDA and SQIVND (reference sequence). V was cut by 7 bases and J by 0 bases, with 13 bases left in between. For the CDR3, the DNA is TGTGCCAGTACCTCAGACAGGAGCTCCTACAATGAGCAGTTCTTC. It specifies CASTSDRSSYNEQFF.

The chain carries TRBV21-1 and TRBJ2-7; the table assigns TRBD1, which was not confirmed against the DNA. TRBV21-1 is a listed pseudogene. This CDR3 has 14 residues. The DNA for the CDR3 is TGTGCCAGCATGTCGAAGGGGGCTCGCTACGAGCAGTACTTC. Its translation: CASMSKGARYEQYF.

This chain connects TRBV7-8 to TRBJ2-5, with D possibly being TRBD1 (6 bases). TRBJ2-7 explains the end of the DNA better; the J call may be wrong. CDR1 is SGHVS, CDR2 FQNEAQ, per germline. The CDR3 is 16 residues long. The CDR3 here is CASIPSRGKWAYEQYF. The CDR3 nucleotides read TGTGCCAGCATCCCCAGTAGGGGGAAATGGGCCTACGAGCAGTACTTC.

V usage is TRBV6-5 and J usage is TRBJ2-5, with 7 bases matching TRBD1. The V and J ends lost 5 bases and 5 bases, in that order; junction bases with no gene match: 5. Germline CDR1 and CDR2: MNHEY and SVGAGI. The CDR3 runs 13 residues. The CDR3 is CASSLQGPETQYF. For the CDR3, the DNA is TGTGCCAGCAGTCTACAGGGGCCGGAGACCCAGTACTTC.

This chain connects TRBV6-4 to TRBJ1-4; 7 bases map to TRBD1. CDR1 and CDR2 (germline): MRHNA, SNTAGT. V dropped 6 bases and J dropped 4; count of bases not matched to a gene: 8. CDR3 length equals 15 residues. The CDR3 DNA reads as TGTGCCAGCAGGCCAACAGGGGCTCTTAATGAAAAACTGTTTTTT. Translated: CASRPTGALNEKLFF.

V usage is TRBV9 and J usage is TRBJ2-1; tentative D call: TRBD2 (6 bases). Trimming cost V 4 bases and J 0 bases, with 26 bases left between them. The CDR3 is made up of 20 amino acids. Germline CDR1 reads SGDLS; CDR2 reads YYNGEE. CDR3 in DNA: TGTGCCAGCAGCTTCACGCCCATTAGCGGCCCTTCCCTCTCCTACAATGAGCAGTTCTTC. Its protein is CASSFTPISGPSLSYNEQFF.

The chain has TRBV7-2 and TRBJ1-2; TRBD1 matches 7 bases. The junction had 11 bases not matched to a gene; V was cut back by 5 bases and J by 5 bases. Germline V gene lookup returns CDR1 SGHTA and CDR2 FQGNSA. The CDR3 is 15 amino acids. The CDR3 DNA sequence: TGTGCCAGCAGCCCAGGGGGAGGCAGGGGGTATGGCTACACCTTC. Translation gives CASSPGGGRGYGYTF.

The genes are TRBV5-1 and TRBJ1-1; D perhaps matches TRBD1 (6 bases). Germline CDR1 SGHRS, CDR2 YFSETQ. The germline V and J ends were trimmed by 0 bases and 1 base, with 10 bases remaining between them. This CDR3 is 15 amino acids long. The DNA for the CDR3 is TGCGCCAGCAGCTTGGTCCACAGGGCGAACACTGAAGCTTTCTTT. It specifies CASSLVHRANTEAFF.

This clone was observed a few times. The J gene is TRBJ1-2, the V gene TRBV10-1, with no clear D. Germline CDR1 reads WNHNN; CDR2 reads SYGVQD (reference sequence). This CDR3 region has 13 residues. Trimming took off 0 bases at V and 4 bases at J, with 6 bases between the two ends. CDR3 sequence reads: CASSESAVYGYTF. Here the CDR3 DNA reads TGCGCCAGCAGTGAGTCTGCAGTCTATGGCTACACCTTC.

The rearrangement joins TRBV7-3 to TRBJ2-1; 9 bases map to TRBD2. CDR3 length: 14 residues. Germline V gene sequence: CDR1 SGHTA, CDR2 FQGTGA. J gave up 9 bases and V 6 bases, and 9 bases lay outside the gene matches. CDR3 region: CASSQGAGGSEQFF. CDR3 in DNA: TGTGCCAGCAGTCAGGGAGCGGGAGGTAGTGAGCAGTTCTTC. Filled out from reference TRBV7-3 and TRBJ2-1, the complete variable domain reads GAGVSQTPSNKVTEKGKYVELRCDPISGHTALYWYRQSLGQGPEFLIYFQGTGAADDSGLPNDRFFAVRPEGSVSTLKIQRTERGDSAVYLCASSQGAGGSEQFFGPGTRLTVL.

The chain uses TRBV12-2 and TRBJ2-7; the D call in the table, TRBD2, was not verified against the DNA. TRBV12-2 is shown as a pseudogene. CDR3 length equals 16 residues. The CDR3 spells CASRCGPGSDHYEQYV. The CDR3 DNA sequence: TGTGCAAGTCGCTGTGGCCCGGGATCGGACCACTACGAGCAGTACGTC.

The chain couples TRBV18 to TRBJ2-1; a possible D gene is TRBD1 (6 bases). There are 16 residues in the CDR3. The V gene's germline CDR1 is KGHSH and CDR2 LQKENI. The V end was cut by 1 base, the J end by 7 bases, with 17 bases between. CDR3 loop: CASSPLPGTFENEQFF. CDR3 sequence (DNA): TGTGCCAGCTCACCACTCCCCGGGACATTCGAGAATGAGCAGTTCTTC.